This passage covers 21 T cell receptor beta chains from one sample sequenced in a study of Ad26.COV2.S vaccination and SARS-CoV-2 variants. Assay used: immunoSEQ multiplex PCR; TCRdb lists only in-frame clones, some missing. The data contain a few hundred thousand clones, around nine tenths of them seen just once; the ten biggest clones take up roughly 3.1%. Described treatment: approximately 18 received Ad26.COV2.S at low or high dose, single or two shots; about 5 received placebo; per-sample allocation not given. Vaccine and placebo recipients were sampled on day 63 after the first injection. Sequencing used peripheral blood, obtained in a trial of Ad26.COV2.S vaccine versus placebo. These receptors all stem from a person aged 18-60 years who received the Ad26.COV2.S COVID-19 vaccine or a placebo.

The chain joins TRBV29-1 to TRBJ1-4, with 9 bases fitting TRBD1. Germline values: CDR1 SQVTM, CDR2 ANQGSEA. The CDR3 sequence is 13 residues long. The V gene end was trimmed by 7 bases and the J gene end by 3 bases; junction bases not matched to a gene: 3. CDR3 loop: CSARTGANEKLFF. The CDR3 DNA follows: TGCAGCGCCCGGACAGGGGCTAATGAAAAACTGTTTTTT.

The J gene is TRBJ1-4, the V gene TRBV12-3 or TRBV12-4; D is perhaps TRBD1 (5 bases). CDR3 length equals 13 residues. Deletions cut 3 bases from V and 12 bases from J, with 14 bases between. The DNA for the CDR3 is TGTGCCAGCAGTTTTGGGGCAGGGAAGGAACTGTTTTTT. Residues: CASSFGAGKELFF.

The rearrangement joins TRBV30 to TRBJ1-5; D possibly corresponds to TRBD1 (5 bases). The CDR3 is 13 amino acids. Germline CDR1 is GTSNPN and CDR2 is SVGIG (reference sequence). Trimming left V 7 bases short and J 11 bases short, with 21 bases between. The CDR3 DNA reads as TGTGCCTCCGGGGCGGACGCTTACGGTGCCCAGCATTTT. Its translation: CASGADAYGAQHF.

This chain links TRBV5-1 with TRBJ2-7, with 7 bases that match TRBD1. The V and J ends lost 4 bases and 3 bases, in that order; junction bases with no gene match: 4. The length of the CDR3 is 13 residues. Germline V gene data show CDR1 as SGHRS and CDR2 as YFSETQ. In DNA form, the CDR3 reads TGCGCCAGCAGCGGGACAGCGCACTACGAGCAGTACTTC. It encodes CASSGTAHYEQYF.

The genes are TRBV3-1 (or the pseudogene TRBV3-2) and TRBJ1-3; D is unresolved. The V end lost 3 bases, the J end lost 1 base, and 7 bases lay between the germline ends. CDR3 length: 14 amino acids. CDR1 and CDR2 (germline): LGHDT, YNNKEL (reference sequence). The CDR3 region has the DNA TGTGCCAGCAGCCAGATGCTGTCTGGAAACACCATATATTTT. It translates to CASSQMLSGNTIYF.

The chain joins TRBV15 to TRBJ2-5; maybe TRBD2 (7 bases). This CDR3 spans 15 amino acids. Deletions cut 8 bases from V and 0 bases from J, with 16 bases between. Germline V CDR1 and CDR2: LNHNV, YYDKDF (reference sequence). The CDR3 nucleotides read TGTGCCACCGGGGGCGGGGAGGGTCACCAAGAGACCCAGTACTTC. Encoded protein: CATGGGEGHQETQYF.

V is TRBV3-1 (or the pseudogene TRBV3-2) and J is TRBJ1-6; no clear D gene. Germline assignment: CDR1 LGHDT and CDR2 YNNKEL (reference sequence). This CDR3 is 16 amino acids long. Trimming shortened V by 0 bases and J by 5 bases, and 11 bases separated the two germline ends. The chain's CDR3 is CASSQDSYWDNSPLHF. CDR3 DNA sequence: TGTGCCAGCAGCCAAGACTCCTATTGGGATAATTCACCCCTCCACTTT.

The V and J genes are TRBV27 and TRBJ2-7; no reliable D call. CDR3 size: 15 residues. Between the trimmed V and J ends, which lost 5 bases and 4 bases, there was a span of 18 bases. Germline loops: CDR1 MNHEY, CDR2 SMNVEV (reference sequence). The CDR3 DNA is TGTGCCAGCAGTGCGAACAAGTTATTTGCATACGAGCAGTACTTC. Its protein is CASSANKLFAYEQYF.

The chain has TRBV5-1 and TRBJ1-2; D gene uncertain. Germline assignment: CDR1 SGHRS and CDR2 YFSETQ. The CDR3 spans 15 residues. V lost 0 bases, J lost 4 bases, and 13 bases lay in between. The DNA of the CDR3 is TGCGCCAGCAGCTTGGCCACCCACGGCACCTATGGCTACACCTTC. It yields the protein CASSLATHGTYGYTF.

The chain joins TRBV4-1 to TRBJ1-1, with D perhaps matching TRBD1 (5 bases). Trimming took 4 bases from V and 10 from J, leaving 31 bases between them. The CDR3 sequence is 18 residues long. The germline V gene encodes CDR1 MGHRA and CDR2 YSYEKL. CDR3 sequence: CASSPGPYLRDPPSTAFF. The CDR3 DNA reads as TGCGCCAGCAGCCCGGGACCCTATCTGAGGGACCCTCCGTCGACAGCTTTCTTT.

The V call is TRBV3-1 (or the pseudogene TRBV3-2), the J call TRBJ1-1; D may be TRBD1 (5 bases). CDR3 length: 14 amino acids. Germline loops: CDR1 LGHDT, CDR2 YNNKEL (reference sequence). Trimming removed 1 base at V and 6 bases at J, with 12 bases between. DNA for the CDR3: TGTGCCAGCAGCCAAGGGGCGGGGCGGGCTGAAGCTTTCTTT. Its translation: CASSQGAGRAEAFF.

This chain joins TRBV6-5 and TRBJ2-1; D may match TRBD1 or TRBD2 (6 bases each). The CDR3 runs to 14 residues. The ends were cut back, 3 bases at V and 4 bases at J, with 10 bases in the middle. Germline CDR1 is MNHEY and CDR2 is SVGAGI. CDR3 sequence (DNA): TGTGCCAGCAGTTATGGGGGGCCGTACAATGAGCAGTTCTTC. This gives the protein CASSYGGPYNEQFF.

The chain recombines TRBV25-1 with TRBJ1-1; D possibly corresponds to TRBD1 (5 bases). CDR1 is MGHDK, CDR2 SYGVNS, per germline. This CDR3 has 15 residues. V lost 5 bases and J 6 bases, leaving 19 bases between the germline ends. CDR3 sequence reads: CASSIIGVGGPEAFF. In nucleotides, the CDR3 is TGTGCCAGCAGTATAATAGGAGTTGGGGGTCCTGAAGCTTTCTTT. Full variable domain (missing parts from reference TRBV25-1 and TRBJ1-1): EADIYQTPRYLVIGTGKKITLECSQTMGHDKMYWYQQDPGMELHLIHYSYGVNSTEKGDLSSESTVSRIRTEHFPLTLESARPSHTSQYLCASSIIGVGGPEAFFGQGTRLTVV.

This chain connects TRBV14 to TRBJ1-6, with D perhaps TRBD1 (5 bases). The CDR3 loop spans 18 amino acids. Trimming shortened V by 3 bases and J by 7 bases, and 22 bases separated the two germline ends. Looked up from germline, CDR1 is SGHDN and CDR2 is FVKESK. This CDR3 reads CASSQVGTLGRWNSPLHF. CDR3 DNA: TGTGCCAGCAGCCAGGTCGGGACCCTCGGCCGGTGGAATTCACCCCTCCACTTT.

The chain is built from TRBV4-2 and TRBJ1-1; possible D gene TRBD1, 5 bases. CDR3 length: 16 amino acids. Germline V gives CDR1 LGHNA, CDR2 YNFKEQ. Deletions cut 4 bases from V and 4 bases from J, with 19 bases between. The DNA for the CDR3 is TGTGCCAGCAGCCTCGGCCCGCTCACTGGGGGCACTGAAGCTTTCTTT. This encodes CASSLGPLTGGTEAFF.

The chain carries TRBV4-1 and TRBJ2-2; 7 positions match TRBD2. From germline, CDR1 is MGHRA and CDR2 YSYEKL. The CDR3 loop spans 16 amino acids. V lost 4 bases, J lost 6 bases, and 11 bases stayed unmatched. CDR3: CASSPLILGGAGELFF. DNA of the CDR3: TGCGCCAGCAGCCCCTTGATCTTGGGGGGGGCCGGGGAGCTGTTTTTT.

CDR3 nucleotide sequence: TGTGCCAGCAGTACCCCCGGGACAGGGAGCAATGAGCAGTTCTTC. Amino acid sequence: CASSTPGTGSNEQFF. V and J are TRBV6-6 and TRBJ2-1, with TRBD1 identical over 9 bases. This CDR3 spans 15 amino acids. Germline assignment: CDR1 MNHNY and CDR2 SVGAGI (reference sequence). The V gene end was trimmed by 5 bases and the J gene end by 6 bases; junction bases not matched to a gene: 8.

This clone was seen only a few times. The V gene is TRBV29-1, the J gene TRBJ2-2, with D perhaps TRBD1 (5 bases). The CDR3 totals 15 residues. Trimming left V 5 bases short and J 4 bases short, with 17 bases between. Per germline, CDR1 SQVTM and CDR2 ANQGSEA. Here the CDR3 reads CSVLPSQASTGELFF. CDR3 DNA: TGCAGCGTTCTACCATCACAGGCTTCCACCGGGGAGCTGTTTTTT.

The chain uses TRBV3-1 (or the pseudogene TRBV3-2) and TRBJ2-1, with D perhaps TRBD1 or TRBD2 (5 bases each). CDR3 length: 13 residues. Germline V gene lookup returns CDR1 LGHDT and CDR2 YNNKEL (reference sequence). Trimming pared 7 bases from V and 6 bases from J, leaving 13 bases between. As DNA, the CDR3 is TGTGCCAGCACCCCGGGGCCGCTCAATGAGCAGTTCTTC. It translates to CASTPGPLNEQFF.

V usage is TRBV6-5 and J usage is TRBJ2-1; tentatively, D is TRBD2 (5 bases). Germline values: CDR1 MNHEY, CDR2 SVGAGI. This CDR3 spans 11 amino acids. Trimming took 8 bases from V and 5 from J, leaving 7 bases between them. The CDR3 sequence: CASEGNNEQFF. As DNA, the CDR3 is TGTGCCAGCGAGGGAAACAATGAGCAGTTCTTC.

This chain uses TRBV5-4 with TRBJ1-2, with D hard to call. Germline values: CDR1 SGHNT, CDR2 YYREEE (reference sequence). The CDR3 totals 12 residues. The V and J ends lost 4 bases and 8 bases respectively, with 12 bases between them. The CDR3 region is CASSRPPGGYTF. Here the CDR3 DNA reads TGTGCCAGCAGCCGCCCGCCGGGGGGCTACACCTTC.